Here is one TCR beta chain with its context. This table comes from immunoSEQ multiplex PCR, and its TCRdb copy is limited to in-frame clones, with some not included. The table has about 84,000 clones, roughly 94% seen once. These data originate in a study of T cell changes during pregnancy in multiple sclerosis. This CDR3 region has 19 residues. The V gene end was trimmed by 4 bases and the J gene end by 0 bases; junction bases not matched to a gene: 9. Germline assignment: CDR1 LNHDA and CDR2 SQIVND (reference sequence). This TCR derives from a female donor in good health, enrolled as a control in a pregnancy study. This sequence joins TRBV19 and TRBJ2-3, with 14 bases fitting TRBD2. The specimen comprised peripheral blood, sampled in the second trimester of pregnancy. The CDR3 DNA follows: TGTGCCAGTAGTAGCGGACTAGCGGGAGGCCTACCAAGCACAGATACGCAGTATTTT. Translated: CASSSGLAGGLPSTDTQYF.